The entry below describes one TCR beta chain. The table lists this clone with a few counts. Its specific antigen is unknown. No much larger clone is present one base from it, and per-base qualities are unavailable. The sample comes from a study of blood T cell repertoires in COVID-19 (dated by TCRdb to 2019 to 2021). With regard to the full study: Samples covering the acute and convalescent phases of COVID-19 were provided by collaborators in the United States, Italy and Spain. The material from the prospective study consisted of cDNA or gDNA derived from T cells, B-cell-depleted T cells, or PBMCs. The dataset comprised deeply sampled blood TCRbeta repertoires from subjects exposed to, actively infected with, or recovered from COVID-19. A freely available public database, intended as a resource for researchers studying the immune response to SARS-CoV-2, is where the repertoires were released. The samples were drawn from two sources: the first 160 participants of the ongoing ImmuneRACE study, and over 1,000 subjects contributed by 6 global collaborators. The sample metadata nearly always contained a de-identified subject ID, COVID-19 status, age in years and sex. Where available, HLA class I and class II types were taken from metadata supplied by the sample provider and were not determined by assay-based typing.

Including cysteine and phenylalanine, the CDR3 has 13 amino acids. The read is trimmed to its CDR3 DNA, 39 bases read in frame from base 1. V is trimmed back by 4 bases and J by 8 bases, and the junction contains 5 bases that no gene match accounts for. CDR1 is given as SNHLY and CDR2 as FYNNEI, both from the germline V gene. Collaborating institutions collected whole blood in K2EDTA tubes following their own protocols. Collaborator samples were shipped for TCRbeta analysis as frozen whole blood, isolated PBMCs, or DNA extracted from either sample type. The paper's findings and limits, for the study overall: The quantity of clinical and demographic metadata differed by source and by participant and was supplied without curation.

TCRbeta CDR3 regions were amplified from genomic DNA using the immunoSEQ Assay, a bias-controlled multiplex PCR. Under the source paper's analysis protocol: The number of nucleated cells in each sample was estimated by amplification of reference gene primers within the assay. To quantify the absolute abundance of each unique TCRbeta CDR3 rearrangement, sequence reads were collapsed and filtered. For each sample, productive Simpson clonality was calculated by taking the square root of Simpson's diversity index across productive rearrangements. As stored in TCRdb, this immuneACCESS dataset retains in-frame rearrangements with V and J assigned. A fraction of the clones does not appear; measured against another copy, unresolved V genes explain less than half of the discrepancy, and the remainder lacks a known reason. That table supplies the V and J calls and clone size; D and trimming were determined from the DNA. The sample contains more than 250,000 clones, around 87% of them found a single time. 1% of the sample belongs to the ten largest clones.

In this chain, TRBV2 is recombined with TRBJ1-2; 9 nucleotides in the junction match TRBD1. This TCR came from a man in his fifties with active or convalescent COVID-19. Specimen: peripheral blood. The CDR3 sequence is CASSVGQGGGYTF. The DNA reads TGTGCCAGCAGTGTGGGACAGGGAGGGGGCTACACCTTC.